Reported below is one TCR beta chain. Sequenced by immunoSEQ multiplex PCR; TCRdb stores in-frame clones only, minus some. Among 100,000 to 150,000 clones listed, 86% were seen once. This record comes from a study of blood T cell repertoires in COVID-19. As for the study in general: Acute-phase and convalescent COVID-19 samples originated in the United States, Italy and Spain. PBMCs, B-cell-depleted T cells, or T cells provided the cDNA or gDNA that made up the material.

The TCR was taken from a human donor in a cohort sampled during active COVID-19. Sequencing used peripheral blood.

CDR3 bases: TGTGCCAGCAGTAAGGGACTAGCGGGTACCTACGAGCAGTACTTC. It codes for CASSKGLAGTYEQYF. The chain joins TRBV7-3 to TRBJ2-7; 12 nucleotides align to TRBD2. V lost 6 bases and J lost 2; bases outside the gene matches: 5. The germline V gene has CDR1 SGHTA and CDR2 FQGTGA. The CDR3 covers 15 residues.